Included here is one TCR beta chain sequence, with context. This record comes from a study of blood T cell repertoires in COVID-19. Study overall: Specimens from acute and convalescent COVID-19 originated in the United States, Italy and Spain. PBMCs, B-cell-depleted T cells, or T cells provided the cDNA or gDNA that made up the material.

Original processing notes: The assay estimated nucleated cells by amplifying reference gene primers. Assay: immunoSEQ multiplex PCR; the TCRdb copy retains only in-frame clones and omits some. V, J and clone size reflect that table, while D and trimming were determined from the DNA. The data show fewer than 400,000 clones, around 85% seen once. J gave up 4 bases and V 1 base, and 8 bases lay outside the gene matches. CDR3 length: 17 amino acids. Germline V gene sequence: CDR1 SGHTA, CDR2 FQGNSA. The chain combines TRBV7-2 with TRBJ2-3; 10 bases map to TRBD1. The source is a woman in her late teens or twenties with acute or convalescent COVID-19. The sample taken for sequencing was peripheral blood. The CDR3, as DNA: TGTGCCAGCAGCTTAGAATTAGGGACAGGGGTGGCAGATACGCAGTATTTT. As protein: CASSLELGTGVADTQYF.